The 2 T cell receptor beta chains given below trace back to one sample, sequenced in a study of shared clonotypes between healthy human individuals. Profiling relied on immunoSEQ multiplex PCR, and the TCRdb table lists in-frame clones only, not all of them. The data contain 2 million to 3 million clones, 80% to 95% of them singletons. Sequenced: naive CD4+ T cells from PBMCs. Subset denoted: CD45RA+ positively selected. The receptors shown here come from a man aged 18-30 years in good health. Some clones in this sample may be carry-over from other donors' samples.

For this clone: Distinct nucleotide sequences in the sample also encode this CDR3. The rearrangement uses TRBV6-1 and TRBJ2-7; D may match TRBD1 or TRBD2 (5 bases each). Germline lookup yields CDR1 MNHNS and CDR2 SASEGT. The CDR3 totals 14 residues. Trimming left V 7 bases short and J 0 bases short, with 13 bases between. As DNA, the CDR3 is TGTGCCAGCAATCGGGACGGTAGCTCCTACGAGCAGTACTTC. It yields the protein CASNRDGSSYEQYF.

This clone was counted once. The chain carries TRBV28 and TRBJ2-3, with 11 positions matching TRBD2. The CDR3 runs 17 residues. Germline V CDR1 and CDR2: MDHEN, SYDVKM. V was clipped by 2 bases and J by 5 bases; unmatched bases: 9. The CDR3 spells CASSLTVAGGRRDTQYF. As DNA, the CDR3 is TGTGCCAGCAGTTTAACGGTAGCGGGAGGGCGGAGAGATACGCAGTATTTT.